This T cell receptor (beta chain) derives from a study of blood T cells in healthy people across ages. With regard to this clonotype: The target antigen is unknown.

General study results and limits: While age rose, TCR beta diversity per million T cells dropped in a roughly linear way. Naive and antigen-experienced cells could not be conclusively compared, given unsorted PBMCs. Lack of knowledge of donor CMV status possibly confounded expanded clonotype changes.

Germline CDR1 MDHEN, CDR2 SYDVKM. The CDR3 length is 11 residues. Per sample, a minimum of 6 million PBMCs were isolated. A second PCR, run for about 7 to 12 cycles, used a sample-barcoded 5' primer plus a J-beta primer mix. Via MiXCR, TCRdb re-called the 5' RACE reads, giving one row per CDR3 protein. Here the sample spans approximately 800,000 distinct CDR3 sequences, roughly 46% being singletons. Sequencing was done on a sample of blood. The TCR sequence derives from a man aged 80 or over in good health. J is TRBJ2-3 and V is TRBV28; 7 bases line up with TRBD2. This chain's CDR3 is CASGGRDTQYF. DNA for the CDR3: TGTGCGTCGGGAGGCCGGGATACGCAGTATTTT.